Presented here are 32 T cell receptor beta chains from one specimen sequenced in a study of blood T cell repertoires in COVID-19. TCRdb keeps only in-frame clones here, not all; method: immunoSEQ multiplex PCR. The table includes 200,000 to 250,000 clones, 85% to 90% detected once. Sequenced: peripheral blood. Receptor source: a man in his fifties or sixties with acute or convalescent COVID-19.

The V gene is TRBV7-8, the J gene TRBJ1-2; the match to TRBD1 covers 8 bases. The CDR3 runs 15 residues. Germline-derived CDR1 and CDR2 are SGHVS and FQNEAQ. Losses at the gene ends were 0 bases for V and 3 bases for J; bases not matched to a gene: 3. The DNA of the CDR3 is TGTGCCAGCAGCTTAGCCCCGACAGGGGACTATGGCTACACCTTC. Translation: CASSLAPTGDYGYTF.

The chain couples TRBV2 to TRBJ1-1; no firm D call. CDR1 is SNHLY, CDR2 FYNNEI, per germline. V lost 4 bases and J 1 base, leaving 7 bases between the germline ends. The CDR3 extends over 13 amino acids. The CDR3, as DNA: TGTGCCAGCAGTGTCGCGGGGAACACTGAAGCTTTCTTT. Its protein product is CASSVAGNTEAFF.

The chain carries TRBV11-2 and TRBJ2-2; 7 bases are a match to TRBD2. Losses at the gene ends were 4 bases for V and 1 base for J; bases not matched to a gene: 3. The CDR3 sequence is 15 residues long. CDR1 is SGHAT, CDR2 FQNNGV, per germline. The CDR3 DNA is TGTGCCAGCAGCTCGGGCGGGGGGAACACCGGGGAGCTGTTTTTT. Its protein product is CASSSGGGNTGELFF.

The chain has TRBV6-5 and TRBJ1-2; 9 bases map to TRBD1. With 6 bases clipped from V and 8 bases from J, the junction kept 10 bases outside the gene matches. Per germline, CDR1 MNHEY and CDR2 SVGAGI. The CDR3 sequence is 14 residues long. The CDR3 bases are TGTGCCAGCAGCTACACAGGGGGCGCGGAAGGCTACACCTTC. This encodes CASSYTGGAEGYTF.

V is TRBV6-1 and J is TRBJ1-1, with a possible D match to TRBD1 (5 bases). The CDR3 covers 12 residues. Trimming took 2 bases from V and 10 from J, leaving 11 bases between them. Germline V gives CDR1 MNHNS, CDR2 SASEGT. The CDR3 loop is CASSELQVSAFF. The CDR3 nucleotides are TGTGCCAGCAGTGAACTACAGGTTTCAGCTTTCTTT.

V and J are TRBV3-1 (or the pseudogene TRBV3-2) and TRBJ2-7; 10 bases are shared with TRBD1. This CDR3 spans 15 amino acids. Germline lookup yields CDR1 LGHDT and CDR2 YNNKEL (reference sequence). Losses at the gene ends were 4 bases for V and 3 bases for J; bases not matched to a gene: 6. The CDR3 loop is CASSPRTGGVYEQYF. The CDR3 nucleotides read TGTGCCAGCAGCCCCCGGACAGGGGGTGTCTACGAGCAGTACTTC.

The DNA of the CDR3 is TGTGCCAGCAGCCCCCGACTAGCGGGGGGGCCCGAGCAGTACTTC. Translated: CASSPRLAGGPEQYF. This chain connects TRBV4-2 to TRBJ2-7, with 14 bases aligning to TRBD2. Germline loops: CDR1 LGHNA, CDR2 YNFKEQ. The CDR3 runs 15 residues. V lost 4 bases, J lost 6 bases, and 5 bases stayed unmatched.

This clone has only a few counts. V and J are TRBV7-9 and TRBJ1-2; D may be TRBD1 (6 bases). Per germline, CDR1 SEHNR and CDR2 FQNEAQ (reference sequence). V lost 6 bases and J lost 0, with 11 bases in between. The CDR3 covers 14 residues. This chain's CDR3 is CASRLEGANYGYTF. The CDR3 bases are TGTGCCAGCAGGCTAGAGGGGGCTAACTATGGCTACACCTTC.

Note on this clone: The identical CDR3 is also encoded by other nucleotide sequences in the sample. The chain links TRBV7-9 to TRBJ1-5, with D perhaps TRBD1 (5 bases). The V end lost 4 bases, the J end lost 2 bases, and 9 bases lay between the germline ends. The CDR3 consists of 14 residues. The V gene's germline CDR1 is SEHNR and CDR2 FQNEAQ (reference sequence). The CDR3 DNA sequence: TGTGCCAGCAGCTCTGCGACAGGCAATCAGCCCCAGCATTTT. It translates to CASSSATGNQPQHF.

The rearrangement links TRBV24-1 to TRBJ1-4, with 9 bases identical to TRBD1. V shed 4 bases, J shed 4 bases, and the junction held 9 bases outside the gene matches. Germline V gives CDR1 KGHDR, CDR2 SFDVKD. The CDR3 loop spans 17 amino acids. CDR3 loop: CATSDPQGAANNEKLFF. In nucleotides, the CDR3 is TGTGCCACCAGTGACCCACAGGGGGCGGCAAATAATGAAAAACTGTTTTTT.

This clone was found once. This chain links TRBV6-1 with TRBJ1-2, with D perhaps TRBD1 (6 bases). This CDR3 is 15 amino acids long. Germline values: CDR1 MNHNS, CDR2 SASEGT. V dropped 1 base and J dropped 8 bases, with 17 bases sitting between them. The CDR3 protein is CASSEVGVGRGGYTF. As DNA, the CDR3 is TGTGCCAGCAGTGAAGTAGGGGTCGGCAGGGGCGGCTACACCTTC.

The chain recombines TRBV5-4 with TRBJ1-2; TRBD1 matches at 8 bases. This CDR3 has 13 residues. The germline V gene has CDR1 SGHNT and CDR2 YYREEE (reference sequence). The V segment lost 5 bases and the J segment 3 bases; nucleotides outside the gene matches: 3. The CDR3 loop reads CASSSDRDYGYTF. The CDR3 region has the DNA TGTGCCAGCAGTTCGGACAGGGACTATGGCTACACCTTC. The full variable domain, rest sourced from reference TRBV5-4 and TRBJ1-2, is ETGVTQSPTHLIKTRGQQVTLRCSSQSGHNTVSWYQQALGQGPQFIFQYYREEENGRGNFPPRFSGLQFPNYSSELNVNALELDDSALYLCASSSDRDYGYTFGSGTRLTVV.

This rearrangement joins TRBV2 to TRBJ2-1, with a possible D match to TRBD1 (6 bases). The CDR3 extends over 14 amino acids. V lost 3 bases to trimming and J lost 9 bases, with 15 bases between them. The germline gives CDR1 SNHLY, CDR2 FYNNEI. The CDR3 bases are TGTGCCAGCAGTGATGGATCTTACAGGGCTGAGCAGTTCTTC. It translates to CASSDGSYRAEQFF. The full variable domain, with the rest looked up from reference TRBV2 and TRBJ2-1, is EPEVTQTPSHQVTQMGQEVILRCVPISNHLYFYWYRQILGQKVEFLVSFYNNEISEKSEIFDDQFSVERPDGSNFTLKIRSTKLEDSAMYFCASSDGSYRAEQFFGPGTRLTVL.

This sequence joins TRBV6-2 or TRBV6-3 and TRBJ1-2, with D possibly TRBD1 on 6 matching bases. Trimming stripped 5 bases from V and 4 bases from J, with 8 bases between. CDR1 and CDR2 (germline): MNHEY, SVGEGT. The CDR3 covers 12 residues. The CDR3 loop is CASSRQVYGYTF. Written as DNA, the CDR3 is TGTGCCAGCAGTAGACAGGTCTATGGCTACACCTTC.

The chain combines TRBV6-1 with TRBJ1-2; the match to TRBD1 covers 8 bases. J gave up 8 bases and V 3 bases, and 11 bases lay outside the gene matches. CDR1 is MNHNS and CDR2 is SASEGT in the germline V gene. The CDR3 runs 15 residues. The CDR3 loop is CASSEADRGYLGYTF. CDR3 bases: TGTGCCAGCAGTGAGGCAGACAGGGGCTACTTGGGCTACACCTTC.

The chain recombines TRBV2 with TRBJ1-5; D is unclear. The V and J ends lost 0 bases and 8 bases respectively, with 11 bases between them. The germline V gene encodes CDR1 SNHLY and CDR2 FYNNEI. This CDR3 contains 14 residues. The CDR3, as DNA: TGTGCCAGCAGTGAAGCGACGGCACGGGAGCCCCAGCATTTT. It specifies CASSEATAREPQHF. The whole variable domain, remainder taken from reference TRBV2 and TRBJ1-5, is EPEVTQTPSHQVTQMGQEVILRCVPISNHLYFYWYRQILGQKVEFLVSFYNNEISEKSEIFDDQFSVERPDGSNFTLKIRSTKLEDSAMYFCASSEATAREPQHFGDGTRLSIL.

The J gene is TRBJ1-2, the V gene TRBV18; 7 bases fit TRBD1. With 3 bases clipped from V and 3 bases from J, the junction kept 7 bases outside the gene matches. In germline, CDR1 is KGHSH, CDR2 LQKENI. The CDR3 runs to 15 residues. In DNA form, the CDR3 reads TGTGCCAGCTCACCCGAAAGACAGGGCGACTATGGCTACACCTTC. As protein: CASSPERQGDYGYTF. Using reference TRBV18 and TRBJ1-2 for the parts outside the CDR3, the full variable domain is NAGVMQNPRHLVRRRGQEARLRCSPMKGHSHVYWYRQLPEEGLKFMVYLQKENIIDESGMPKERFSAEFPKEGPSILRIQQVVRGDSAAYFCASSPERQGDYGYTFGSGTRLTVV.

The chain employs TRBV15 and TRBJ1-5, with 7 bases aligning to TRBD1. Germline-derived CDR1 and CDR2 are LNHNV and YYDKDF (reference sequence). The CDR3 is 16 residues long. The V and J ends lost 2 bases and 0 bases, in that order; junction bases with no gene match: 4. As DNA, the CDR3 is TGTGCCACCAGCAGAAGACAGGGAGTTAGCAATCAGCCCCAGCATTTT. Its translation: CATSRRQGVSNQPQHF.

Only one count was recorded for this clone. The V call is TRBV19, the J call TRBJ1-2; TRBD1 might be the D (5 bases). CDR1 is LNHDA, CDR2 SQIVND, per germline (reference sequence). CDR3 length: 11 residues. V was pared by 10 bases and J by 7 bases, with 13 bases between. CDR3 coding DNA: TGTGCCACCCGGCAGGGTACTGGCTACACCTTC. Protein product: CATRQGTGYTF.

V gene TRBV6-1 combines with J gene TRBJ1-4, with D perhaps TRBD1 (6 bases). Per germline, CDR1 MNHNS and CDR2 SASEGT. The CDR3 totals 14 residues. The V end was cut by 6 bases, the J end by 7 bases, with 15 bases between. The CDR3 here is CASRNQGFGEKLFF. The DNA for the CDR3 is TGTGCCAGCAGGAACCAGGGGTTCGGTGAAAAACTGTTTTTT.

The chain uses TRBV5-1 and TRBJ2-2; a possible D gene is TRBD2 (5 bases). The germline V gene has CDR1 SGHRS and CDR2 YFSETQ. With 6 bases removed from V and 3 bases from J, the gap between germline ends came to 18 bases. The CDR3 contains 16 residues. The CDR3 region has the DNA TGCGCCAGCAAAGAAAACGGGGAATTGTACACCGGGGAGCTGTTTTTT. Translating gives CASKENGELYTGELFF.

This chain connects TRBV10-2 to TRBJ1-1; the match to TRBD1 covers 10 bases. CDR1 is WSHSY and CDR2 is SAAADI in the germline V gene. This CDR3 is built from 16 residues. The trim removed 5 bases at V and 5 bases at J, leaving 11 bases unmatched. The chain's CDR3 is CASSPPRQGAGTEAFF. The CDR3 DNA reads TGCGCCAGCAGTCCTCCGAGACAGGGGGCCGGGACTGAAGCTTTCTTT.

This rearrangement joins TRBV19 to TRBJ2-7; D is possibly TRBD1 (5 bases). CDR1 is LNHDA, CDR2 SQIVND, per germline (reference sequence). CDR3 length: 15 amino acids. V lost 6 bases to trimming and J lost 0 bases, with 15 bases between them. The CDR3 loop is CASRNTPTASYEQYF. CDR3 DNA sequence: TGTGCCAGTAGAAATACCCCGACAGCCTCCTACGAGCAGTACTTC.

The chain combines TRBV6-5 with TRBJ2-3, with TRBD2 matching over 14 bases. J was trimmed by 6 bases and V by 6 bases; bases with no gene match: 5. The CDR3 runs to 15 residues. Germline-derived CDR1 and CDR2 are MNHEY and SVGAGI. CDR3 residues: CASRPGLAGADTQYF. The CDR3 DNA follows: TGTGCCAGCAGGCCGGGACTAGCGGGGGCCGATACGCAGTATTTT.

V gene TRBV19 combines with J gene TRBJ2-7; D ambiguous. This CDR3 is built from 15 residues. Trimming took off 7 bases at V and 2 bases at J, with 18 bases between the two ends. Germline values: CDR1 LNHDA, CDR2 SQIVND (reference sequence). This CDR3 is CASTPRSWSPYEQYF. DNA of the CDR3: TGTGCCAGTACCCCGAGGTCATGGTCCCCCTACGAGCAGTACTTC. The full variable domain, with the rest looked up from reference TRBV19 and TRBJ2-7, is DGGITQSPKYLFRKEGQNVTLSCEQNLNHDAMYWYRQDPGQGLRLIYYSQIVNDFQKGDIAEGYSVSREKKESFPLTVTSAQKNPTAFYLCASTPRSWSPYEQYFGPGTRLTVT.

The genes are TRBV18 and TRBJ1-2; D remains unclear. The ends were cut back, 2 bases at V and 3 bases at J, with 13 bases in the middle. This CDR3 has 15 residues. Germline V gene data show CDR1 as KGHSH and CDR2 as LQKENI. The CDR3 DNA reads TGTGCCAGCTCACCAAGTAGGGAGCTAGACTATGGCTACACCTTC. Protein: CASSPSRELDYGYTF. The full variable domain, with the rest looked up from reference TRBV18 and TRBJ1-2, is NAGVMQNPRHLVRRRGQEARLRCSPMKGHSHVYWYRQLPEEGLKFMVYLQKENIIDESGMPKERFSAEFPKEGPSILRIQQVVRGDSAAYFCASSPSRELDYGYTFGSGTRLTVV.

The chain carries TRBV12-3 or TRBV12-4 and TRBJ1-1, with D possibly matching TRBD1 (5 bases). The CDR3 has 12 amino acids. V shed 3 bases and J shed 10 bases, with 12 bases lying between them. CDR3 in DNA: TGTGCCAGCAGTTTCGAGAGGAGGGGAGCTTTCTTT. It specifies CASSFERRGAFF.

This sequence joins TRBV19 and TRBJ2-7, with D maybe TRBD2 (5 bases). Germline-derived CDR1 and CDR2 are LNHDA and SQIVND (reference sequence). The V end lost 7 bases, the J end lost 2 bases, and 15 bases lay between the germline ends. This CDR3 has 14 amino acids. Written as DNA, the CDR3 is TGTGCCAGTACCGAGGCAATCGGGACCTACGAGCAGTACTTC. Residues: CASTEAIGTYEQYF.

CDR3 sequence: CSARVGPEAFF. CDR3 sequence (DNA): TGCAGTGCTAGAGTGGGGCCTGAAGCTTTCTTT. V usage is TRBV20-1 and J usage is TRBJ1-1, with D perhaps matching TRBD1 (5 bases). The germline V gene has CDR1 DFQATT and CDR2 SNEGSKA (reference sequence). CDR3 length equals 11 residues. Trimming pared 1 base from V and 6 bases from J, leaving 6 bases between.

This chain links TRBV30 with TRBJ2-7; D is perhaps TRBD2 (5 bases). V lost 1 base and J lost 1, with 8 bases in between. CDR3 size: 13 residues. Germline V lookup: CDR1 GTSNPN, CDR2 SVGIG (reference sequence). The chain's CDR3 is CAWSGSGSYEQYF. DNA of the CDR3: TGTGCCTGGAGTGGCAGCGGATCCTACGAGCAGTACTTC.

This chain joins TRBV29-1 and TRBJ2-7; D uncertain. Germline-derived CDR1 and CDR2 are SQVTM and ANQGSEA. The CDR3 is 11 amino acids. V gave up 5 bases and J gave up 3 bases, with 8 bases separating them. The CDR3 protein is CSVSNNYEQYF. The CDR3, as DNA: TGCAGCGTTTCAAACAACTACGAGCAGTACTTC.

The V call is TRBV2, the J call TRBJ1-5, with D hard to call. This CDR3 comprises 12 residues. From germline, CDR1 is SNHLY and CDR2 FYNNEI. V was clipped by 1 base and J by 6 bases, with 4 bases between them. The CDR3 DNA sequence: TGTGCCAGCAGTGAAGGGAGTCAGCCCCAGCATTTT. Translated: CASSEGSQPQHF.